This is a list of T cell receptor beta chains from one sample in a study of siplizumab effects on memory and regulatory T cells. The table came from immunoSEQ multiplex PCR; TCRdb's copy has only in-frame clones and leaves some out. The top ten hold approximately 5.7% of the sample, which has approximately 20,000 clones, over 35% seen once. Their target antigens are unknown. Material for sequencing was CFSE-low (dividing) CD4+ T cells sorted from an allogeneic mixed lymphocyte reaction. These receptors all come from a human donor in good health; the cells came from an allogeneic mixed lymphocyte reaction. Some clones in this sample may be carry-over from other donors' samples. The CDR3 runs from the conserved cysteine through the conserved F or W. The order of the fields is V gene, CDR3 protein.

TRBV19 CASSRSRGLEQYF
TRBV7-6 CASSLSPDTQYF
TRBV5-1 CASSLGLQVNTGELFF
TRBV18 CASTRAYTTGNTIYF
TRBV30 CAWSVTDVYQPQHF
TRBV7-2 CASKAPMNTEAFF
TRBV7-2 CASSQDGGYNSPLHF
TRBV5-5 CASSGAGAGNTIYF
TRBV6-6 CASSYPGTLLGSPLHF
TRBV7-9 CASSLAGPLNQPQHF
TRBV19 CASSIAQGFYQPQHF
TRBV6-6 CASFQGVRTDTQYF
TRBV18 CASSPGASYEQYF
TRBV6-5 CASSYGLVVGELFF
TRBV4-2 CASSPTQTQGDTQYF
TRBV5-6 CASSLDGHYGYTF
TRBV10-2 CASIGAGLGFYNEQFF
TRBV14 CASSQDLGSYNEQFF
TRBV27 CASSETDFSPLHF
TRBV6-5 CASSYSLSGVGEKLFF
TRBV7-9 CASSLVYGSSYNEQFF
TRBV10-3 CAISEGVSKGYEQYF
TRBV7-9 CASSPNGNRYTEAFF
TRBV19 CATTPGTTNEKLFF
TRBV11-2 CASSGRMNTEAFF
TRBV9 CASSVWSTGELFF
TRBV7-8 CASSLAGGETQYF
TRBV5-6 CASSLGTSGGRYEQYF
TRBV7-8 CASSTPSGGAGETQYF
TRBV11-2 CASSFWQASTDTQYF
TRBV29-1 CSVLRLSRNTEAFF
TRBV21-1 CASSTWRDTGELFF
TRBV6-5 CASTQRREPNYGYTF
TRBV29-1 CSVLPRAMNTEAFF
TRBV6-6 CASRYRGVRWTEAFF
TRBV23-1 CAGDRVGKGTDGQPQHF
TRBV9 CASSRRGAPHEQYF
TRBV11-1 CASSLSSENTEAFF
TRBV10-2 CASSEGTSLYEQYF
TRBV5-8 CASSLERTVNTEAFF
TRBV7-2 CASSMGPYNEQFF
TRBV27 CASSLWGAGELFF
TRBV4-1 CASSHQTAGFETQYF
TRBV18 CASSPPGLAGGSYNEQFF
TRBV6-5 CASSGMWGEDYGYTF
TRBV6-5 CAGRGQGRFYGYTF
TRBV30 CAWSSGQSYQPQHF
TRBV19 CASQDRGPGEQYF
TRBV6-5 CASSAWNNEQFF
TRBV6-5 CASSSSGTSYEQYF
TRBV9 CASSPLASGANVLTF
TRBV18 CASSLLAGEGEQFF
TRBV19 CASSLTGNYGYTF